The entry below describes one T cell receptor (beta chain). No antigen is known for it. The sample is drawn from a study of T cells in Graves' hyperthyroidism and ophthalmopathy. Background on the study: Initial diagnosis, before any treatment, was when peripheral blood was collected. Whole-study results and caveats: Among clonotypes expanded in thyroid above 0.001, most were also found in blood. Ophthalmopathy could be told apart from stable hyperthyroidism with a 13 V-J model.

Clinical symptoms, serum thyroxine, TRAb, thyroid ultrasound and orbital computed tomography established diagnosis. The CDR3 sequence is 15 residues long. Germline assignment: CDR1 LGHNA and CDR2 YSLEER. V was shortened by 1 base and J by 2 bases, with 12 bases between the two germline ends. The TCR beta CDR3 regions underwent amplification using RNA transcripts as the source. First-round RT-PCR targeting the TCR CDR3 was performed with the HTBI primer set. MiXCR, applied by TCRdb to the multiplex PCR reads, yields one record per CDR3 protein. The sample carries more than 500,000 distinct CDR3 sequences, under 15% recorded once.

The chain employs TRBV4-3 and TRBJ2-7, with D unresolved. This sequence was found in a woman between 35 and 50 years old with Graves' ophthalmopathy. Sequenced input: blood. The CDR3 here is CASSQGLDRTYEQYF. The CDR3 DNA follows: TGCGCCAGCAGCCAAGGGCTAGACCGGACCTACGAGCAGTACTTC.